The 17 T cell receptor beta chains below come from one sample, sequenced in a study of control samples from healthy donors and cancer patients. Produced via immunoSEQ multiplex PCR; TCRdb's table is partial and in-frame only. The table records roughly 40,000 clones, around nine tenths of them present only once. The specimen sequenced was blood. The receptors originated from a woman aged 50 to 60 in good health.

In its sample, this clone was seen once. This sequence joins TRBV6-5 and TRBJ1-6; D is unclear. V was cut by 5 bases and J by 7 bases, with 12 bases left in between. This CDR3 comprises 14 residues. Germline lookup yields CDR1 MNHEY and CDR2 SVGAGI. The CDR3 loop reads CASSLGLRNSPLHF. The CDR3 nucleotides are TGTGCCAGCAGTCTCGGACTGAGAAATTCACCCCTCCACTTT.

This clone is a singleton in its sample. The chain couples TRBV6-5 to TRBJ2-7; 8 nucleotides line up with TRBD2. This CDR3 region has 14 residues. Trimming removed 10 bases from V and 3 bases from J; junction bases left unmatched: 11. CDR1 and CDR2 (germline): MNHEY, SVGAGI. In DNA, the CDR3 is TGTGCCACCGCCGCATTGGGACTAGACTACGAGCAGTACTTC. It yields the protein CATAALGLDYEQYF.

This sequence joins TRBV4-1 and TRBJ2-1, with D maybe TRBD1 (6 bases). The germline gives CDR1 MGHRA, CDR2 YSYEKL. This CDR3 is built from 18 residues. Deletions cut 0 bases from V and 4 bases from J, with 19 bases between. In DNA, the CDR3 is TGCGCCAGCAGCCAAGATTCTCACGACGGGACACCTTACAATGAGCAGTTCTTC. Its translation is CASSQDSHDGTPYNEQFF.

This chain connects TRBV7-9 to TRBJ2-2; D is undetermined. The ends were cut back, 2 bases at V and 5 bases at J, with 6 bases in the middle. From germline, CDR1 is SEHNR and CDR2 FQNEAQ (reference sequence). This CDR3 contains 13 residues. The CDR3 sequence: CASSLPGTGELFF. Here the CDR3 DNA reads TGTGCCAGCAGCTTACCTGGGACCGGGGAGCTGTTTTTT.

J is TRBJ2-1 and V is TRBV29-1, with D maybe TRBD1 (6 bases). Between the trimmed V and J ends, which lost 7 bases and 4 bases, there was a span of 20 bases. The CDR3 has 15 amino acids. CDR1 is SQVTM and CDR2 is ANQGSEA in the germline V gene. DNA of the CDR3: TGCAGCGCCCCTTTCGATGGACAGATGTACAATGAGCAGTTCTTC. It codes for CSAPFDGQMYNEQFF.

Written as DNA, the CDR3 is TGCGCCAGCAGCTTGGTGCCCGACTATGGCTACACCTTC. Its translation: CASSLVPDYGYTF. This chain links TRBV5-1 with TRBJ1-2; D not certain. Per the germline V gene, CDR1 is SGHRS and CDR2 is YFSETQ. This CDR3 has 13 amino acids. V gave up 0 bases and J gave up 3 bases, with 6 bases separating them.

The rearrangement joins TRBV6-2 or TRBV6-3 to TRBJ1-1; the D is unclear. Trimming stripped 2 bases from V and 2 bases from J, with 12 bases between. Germline CDR1 is MNHEY and CDR2 is SVGEGT. This CDR3 region has 15 residues. The CDR3 here is CASSYRVQENTEAFF. The CDR3 nucleotides are TGTGCCAGCAGTTACCGCGTACAAGAAAACACTGAAGCTTTCTTT.

The chain recombines TRBV6-1 with TRBJ1-2; TRBD1 is a possible D gene (5 bases). The CDR3 is 13 amino acids. CDR1 MNHNS and CDR2 SASEGT come from the germline V gene. V was cut by 2 bases and J by 8 bases, with 12 bases left in between. The CDR3 DNA reads as TGTGCCAGCAGTGAATCGGGGGTTGGAGGCTACACCTTC. The encoded protein is CASSESGVGGYTF.

This chain uses TRBV6-6 with TRBJ1-4; no firm D call. The CDR3 covers 11 residues. Germline CDR1 MNHNY, CDR2 SVGAGI (reference sequence). With 6 bases removed from V and 4 bases from J, the gap between germline ends came to 3 bases. CDR3 protein: CASSLNEKLFF. The DNA for the CDR3 is TGTGCCAGCAGCCTTAATGAAAAACTGTTTTTT.

The rearrangement links TRBV5-6 to TRBJ1-5, with D possibly being TRBD1 (6 bases). This CDR3 comprises 16 residues. The germline gives CDR1 SGHDT, CDR2 YYEEEE. V was pared by 5 bases and J by 5 bases, with 20 bases between. The CDR3 region has the DNA TGTGCCAGCAGTCGGGGGGGCTTACGGCGCGATCAGCCCCAGCATTTT. Translation: CASSRGGLRRDQPQHF.

The chain is built from TRBV11-3 and TRBJ2-5; D call uncertain. This CDR3 has 17 amino acids. Trimming cost V 1 base and J 4 bases, with 19 bases left between them. Germline lookup yields CDR1 SGHNT and CDR2 YENEEA. The CDR3 bases are TGTGCCAGCAGCTTAGGTTTGAGAGGATCTGCCCTAGAGACCCAGTACTTC. This gives the protein CASSLGLRGSALETQYF. Looking up the rest from reference TRBV11-3 and TRBJ2-5 gives the full variable domain: EAGVVQSPRYKIIEKKQPVAFWCNPISGHNTLYWYLQNLGQGPELLIRYENEEAVDDSQLPKDRFSAERLKGVDSTLKIQPAELGDSAVYLCASSLGLRGSALETQYFGPGTRLLVL.

Details on this clone: The sample carries other DNA sequences with the same CDR3. V usage is TRBV11-2 and J usage is TRBJ1-5; D is uncertain. The germline CDR1 and CDR2 sequences are SGHAT and FQNNGV. The CDR3 sequence is 14 residues long. Trimming stripped 1 base from V and 3 bases from J, with 7 bases between. CDR3 coding DNA: TGTGCCAGCAGCTTAGGTAGCCCCAATCAGCCCCAGCATTTT. Translation gives CASSLGSPNQPQHF.

This chain joins TRBV30 and TRBJ1-1; D not resolved. The CDR3 totals 13 residues. V was cut by 3 bases and J by 0 bases, with 8 bases left in between. The germline CDR1 and CDR2 sequences are GTSNPN and SVGIG (reference sequence). The chain's CDR3 is CAWRKGLNTEAFF. In DNA, the CDR3 is TGTGCCTGGAGGAAGGGCCTGAACACTGAAGCTTTCTTT.

The chain carries TRBV27 and TRBJ1-4, with D unresolved. Germline V gives CDR1 MNHEY, CDR2 SMNVEV (reference sequence). Trimming removed 2 bases from V and 8 bases from J, with 21 bases in between. This CDR3 comprises 17 residues. Written as DNA, the CDR3 is TGTGCCAGCAGTTTAATACCCCCGACCATCCGGGGAGAAAAACTGTTTTTT. It encodes CASSLIPPTIRGEKLFF.

The chain uses TRBV6-4 and TRBJ2-5; TRBD2 aligns across 12 bases. The junction had 5 bases not matched to a gene; V was cut back by 5 bases and J by 1 base. The V gene's germline CDR1 is MRHNA and CDR2 SNTAGT. The CDR3 has 16 residues. This chain's CDR3 is CASSSPGLAGQETQYF. The CDR3 DNA is TGTGCCAGCAGTTCACCGGGACTAGCGGGCCAAGAGACCCAGTACTTC.

The gene calls are TRBV5-8 and TRBJ2-3, with 10 bases aligning to TRBD2. Germline V gives CDR1 SGHTS, CDR2 YDEGEE. V lost 4 bases to trimming and J lost 0 bases; unmatched junction nucleotides: 2. This CDR3 region has 15 residues. The CDR3 DNA reads as TGTGCCAGCAGCCTTAGCGGGGGGAGCACAGATACGCAGTATTTT. It codes for CASSLSGGSTDTQYF.

The chain uses TRBV4-3 and TRBJ1-2, with D unresolved. Trimming left V 0 bases short and J 6 bases short, with 17 bases between. The CDR3 covers 16 residues. CDR1 and CDR2 (germline): LGHNA, YSLEER. For the CDR3, the DNA is TGCGCCAGCAGCCAAGATCCGGCCCGCTACCTCGATGGCTACACCTTC. Translation gives CASSQDPARYLDGYTF.